The 21 T cell receptor beta chains below all came from one sample that was sequenced in a study of post-analysis software for immune sequencing data. Antigen specificity for these receptors is unknown. Notes on the study in general: Roughly five TRBV segments appeared more often in patients than in controls, and TRBV5-6, TRBV5-1 and TRBV20-1 were among these.

TCR beta libraries were prepared from cDNA with unique molecular identifiers. TCRdb processed the PCR reads anew with MiXCR; each CDR3 protein has one entry. The sample lists roughly 580,000 distinct CDR3 sequences; roughly 40% were seen once. The sample taken for sequencing was blood. The receptors were sampled from a girl aged 10 to 17 with multiple sclerosis.

The chain combines TRBV20-1 with TRBJ1-2; 7 bases fit TRBD1. In germline, CDR1 is DFQATT, CDR2 SNEGSKA (reference sequence). The CDR3 extends over 13 amino acids. J gave up 3 bases and V 4 bases, and 5 bases lay outside the gene matches. The CDR3 loop reads CSATGTVDYGYTF. The CDR3 DNA is TGCAGTGCTACAGGGACAGTGGACTATGGCTACACCTTC.

The CDR3 loop is CSASGMGPRDTQYF. CDR3 DNA: TGCAGTGCTTCTGGGATGGGGCCGCGGGATACGCAGTATTTT. The chain combines TRBV20-1 with TRBJ2-3, with TRBD1 as a possible D gene (5 bases). V was clipped by 5 bases and J by 6 bases, with 18 bases between them. The CDR3 loop spans 14 amino acids. The germline V gene has CDR1 DFQATT and CDR2 SNEGSKA (reference sequence).

The V call is TRBV6-2 or TRBV6-3, the J call TRBJ2-6, with D unclear. The CDR3 sequence is 16 residues long. Germline V gives CDR1 MNHEY, CDR2 SVGEGT. Trimming cost V 6 bases and J 2 bases, with 14 bases left between them. The CDR3 DNA follows: TGTGCCAGCAGGTCCGACCATGGGGCTGGGGCCAACGTCCTGACTTTC. Amino acids: CASRSDHGAGANVLTF.

The table lists this clonotype with a few counts. The chain employs TRBV12-3 or TRBV12-4 and TRBJ2-5; TRBD1 matches 7 bases. CDR3 length: 14 amino acids. V lost 6 bases to trimming and J lost 5 bases; unmatched junction nucleotides: 9. The CDR3 sequence is CASRIDRVGETQYF. In DNA, the CDR3 is TGTGCCAGCAGAATAGACAGGGTGGGTGAGACCCAGTACTTC.

The chain joins TRBV4-2 to TRBJ2-7, with D tentatively TRBD2 (6 bases). This CDR3 is built from 13 residues. From germline, CDR1 is LGHNA and CDR2 YNFKEQ. Deletions cut 2 bases from V and 5 bases from J, with 10 bases between. The CDR3 protein is CASSQLGGNEQYF. As DNA, the CDR3 is TGTGCCAGCAGCCAACTGGGGGGAAACGAGCAGTACTTC.

This clonotype was picked up a small number of times. The chain couples TRBV7-9 to TRBJ2-6, with TRBD1 matching over 8 bases. The V and J ends lost 5 bases and 0 bases, in that order; junction bases with no gene match: 6. Per germline, CDR1 SEHNR and CDR2 FQNEAQ (reference sequence). The length of the CDR3 is 17 residues. CDR3 sequence reads: CASSLGQVISGANVLTF. The DNA for the CDR3 is TGTGCCAGCAGCCTGGGACAGGTAATCTCTGGGGCCAACGTCCTGACTTTC.

The V gene is TRBV27, the J gene TRBJ1-6, with a possible D match to TRBD1 (6 bases). Germline V gene sequence: CDR1 MNHEY, CDR2 SMNVEV (reference sequence). Between the trimmed V and J ends, which lost 7 bases and 4 bases, there was a span of 8 bases. The CDR3 has 13 residues. The CDR3 loop reads CASNQGYNSPLHF. Here the CDR3 DNA reads TGTGCCAGCAACCAGGGGTATAATTCACCCCTCCACTTT.

The chain has TRBV5-1 and TRBJ2-7, with D possibly matching TRBD2 (6 bases). Per the germline V gene, CDR1 is SGHRS and CDR2 is YFSETQ. Trimming removed 1 base from V and 3 bases from J, with 11 bases in between. The CDR3 length is 14 residues. The CDR3 loop is CASSLPSVNYEQYF. CDR3 DNA sequence: TGCGCCAGCAGCTTGCCTAGCGTAAACTACGAGCAGTACTTC.

The CDR3 protein is CAISESNGNTEAFF. The CDR3 DNA is TGTGCCATCAGTGAGTCGAATGGGAACACTGAAGCTTTCTTT. This chain connects TRBV10-3 to TRBJ1-1; D gene unclear. This CDR3 spans 14 amino acids. The V end lost 0 bases, the J end lost 1 base, and 6 bases lay between the germline ends. Per germline, CDR1 ENHRY and CDR2 SYGVKD.

The chain combines TRBV12-3 or TRBV12-4 with TRBJ2-3, with a tentative D call TRBD2 (7 bases). V was pared by 7 bases and J by 5 bases, with 16 bases between. The CDR3 extends over 14 amino acids. The CDR3 nucleotides read TGTGCCAGCACCGAGGCGGGGGCAGGAGATACGCAGTATTTT. Protein product: CASTEAGAGDTQYF.

The J gene is TRBJ2-3, the V gene TRBV12-3 or TRBV12-4; 8 nucleotides line up with TRBD2. CDR3 length: 16 amino acids. The V segment lost 0 bases and the J segment 9 bases; nucleotides outside the gene matches: 11. In DNA, the CDR3 is TGTGCCAGCAGTTTAGCGGTGTCGGGGGGGCCTCGGACGCAGTATTTT. It is translated as CASSLAVSGGPRTQYF.

The chain couples TRBV5-1 to TRBJ2-7; 12 bases line up with TRBD1. This CDR3 is 14 amino acids long. From germline, CDR1 is SGHRS and CDR2 YFSETQ. V trimming: 4 bases; J trimming: 7 bases; junction bases outside the gene matches: 6. CDR3 amino acids: CASSPGQGADEQYF. CDR3 coding DNA: TGCGCCAGCAGCCCGGGACAGGGGGCGGATGAGCAGTACTTC.

This clonotype has a single count. This chain joins TRBV5-1 and TRBJ1-2; TRBD1 matches 8 bases. Trimming removed 4 bases from V and 7 bases from J; junction bases left unmatched: 12. This CDR3 contains 15 residues. Germline V CDR1 and CDR2: SGHRS, YFSETQ. The CDR3 DNA is TGCGCCAGCAGCCCAGAGACAGGGGTTGGGTCTGGCTACACCTTC. Protein sequence: CASSPETGVGSGYTF.

This chain uses TRBV4-1 with TRBJ1-1; D perhaps matches TRBD1 (5 bases). This CDR3 has 14 amino acids. Trimming stripped 4 bases from V and 5 bases from J, with 14 bases between. The germline gives CDR1 MGHRA, CDR2 YSYEKL. CDR3 nucleotide sequence: TGCGCCAGCAGCCCGTGGGGGGAAGGGACTGAAGCTTTCTTT. Translation gives CASSPWGEGTEAFF.

The chain has TRBV7-9 and TRBJ2-5, with D possibly matching TRBD2 (6 bases). Germline V gives CDR1 SEHNR, CDR2 FQNEAQ (reference sequence). Trimming shortened V by 4 bases and J by 4 bases, and 10 bases separated the two germline ends. The CDR3 spans 13 residues. The CDR3 DNA reads as TGTGCCAGCAGCTCCGCGGGGCTAGAGACCCAGTACTTC. Its protein product is CASSSAGLETQYF.

V gene TRBV7-2 combines with J gene TRBJ2-3, with 9 bases fitting TRBD2. Trimming at V came to 5 bases and at J to 2 bases, leaving 5 bases not matched to a gene. This CDR3 comprises 15 residues. The germline CDR1 and CDR2 sequences are SGHTA and FQGNSA. The CDR3 sequence: CASSQGLATTDTQYF. Here the CDR3 DNA reads TGTGCCAGCAGCCAGGGACTAGCAACCACAGATACGCAGTATTTT.

The rearrangement joins TRBV12-3 or TRBV12-4 to TRBJ1-1; D is unresolved. Trimming left V 3 bases short and J 5 bases short, with 10 bases between. This CDR3 spans 13 amino acids. The CDR3: CASSFRGYTEAFF. CDR3 sequence (DNA): TGTGCCAGCAGTTTCCGAGGATATACTGAAGCTTTCTTT.

J is TRBJ1-5 and V is TRBV12-3 or TRBV12-4; no firm D call. This CDR3 is 17 amino acids long. Deletions cut 4 bases from V and 5 bases from J, with 21 bases between. As DNA, the CDR3 is TGTGCCAGCAGTTACGGCGGACGGGCAAAGTCCGATCAGCCCCAGCATTTT. Encoded protein: CASSYGGRAKSDQPQHF.

This chain links TRBV5-5 with TRBJ1-4; TRBD1 matches at 7 bases. Germline assignment: CDR1 SGHKS and CDR2 YYEKEE (reference sequence). V dropped 4 bases and J dropped 6; count of bases not matched to a gene: 9. This CDR3 has 15 residues. The CDR3, as DNA: TGTGCCAGCAGCGCGGACAGGCAACCCTATGAAAAACTGTTTTTT. This gives the protein CASSADRQPYEKLFF.

V usage is TRBV5-1 and J usage is TRBJ2-5; 9 nucleotides agree with TRBD1. Germline lookup yields CDR1 SGHRS and CDR2 YFSETQ. V gave up 4 bases and J gave up 2 bases; unmatched junction bases: 9. The length of the CDR3 is 16 residues. The CDR3 nucleotides read TGCGCCAGCAGCCCTGGTGGACAGGGGAGTCAAGAGACCCAGTACTTC. It translates to CASSPGGQGSQETQYF.

This chain uses TRBV19 with TRBJ1-6, with 7 nucleotides matching TRBD1. The J segment lost 7 bases and the V segment lost 4 bases, leaving 4 bases of the junction unmatched. The CDR3 loop spans 14 amino acids. Per the germline V gene, CDR1 is LNHDA and CDR2 is SQIVND (reference sequence). CDR3 in amino acids: CASSTGTVNSPLHF. Written as DNA, the CDR3 is TGTGCCAGTAGTACCGGGACAGTAAATTCACCCCTCCACTTT.